This record concerns one T cell receptor beta chain sequence. This record comes from a study of blood T cell repertoires in COVID-19. Across the whole study: The cDNA or gDNA used as material had been derived from T cells, B-cell-depleted T cells, or PBMCs.

Produced via immunoSEQ multiplex PCR; TCRdb's table is partial and in-frame only. Here the sample spans 200,000 to 250,000 clones, 80% to 90% being singletons. The CDR3 contains 16 residues. Sequences were obtained from peripheral blood. The chain links TRBV12-1 to TRBJ1-1; TRBD1 is the table's D call and was not checked against the DNA. TRBV12-1 has pseudogene status. The receptor was derived from a woman older than 75 with acute or convalescent COVID-19. CDR3 sequence (DNA): TGTGCCAGCAGTCCCCGGGACAGGGGGCGGGACACTGAAGCTTTCTTT. It specifies CASSPRDRGRDTEAFF.